This passage covers 8 T cell receptor beta chains from one sample sequenced in a study of T-cell memory formation after mild COVID-19. TCRdb reprocessed the 5' RACE reads with MiXCR, giving one entry per CDR3 protein. The repertoire holds under 300,000 distinct CDR3 sequences, under 20% seen once, with around 23% in the top ten. Sequenced: PBMCs or a T cell subset sorted from them (not recorded which). The receptors were gathered from a man aged 18 to 35 who had mild COVID-19 (a few samples of this study predate the infection). Cell type and time point are not known.

This clonotype occurred a few times. This chain connects TRBV7-2 to TRBJ2-3; 9 nucleotides line up with TRBD2. Losses at the gene ends were 3 bases for V and 6 bases for J; bases not matched to a gene: 10. This CDR3 contains 16 residues. Germline V gives CDR1 SGHTA, CDR2 FQGNSA. The CDR3 reads CASSFGLRGGSDTQYF. The DNA for the CDR3 is TGTGCCAGCAGCTTTGGCCTGCGGGGGGGCTCGGATACGCAGTATTTT.

This clonotype has just a few counts. This chain connects TRBV11-2 to TRBJ2-7; D remains ambiguous. The CDR3 extends over 12 amino acids. Trimming removed 1 base from V and 5 bases from J, with 6 bases in between. Looked up from germline, CDR1 is SGHAT and CDR2 is FQNNGV. Here the CDR3 DNA reads TGTGCCAGCAGCTTAGTAAGAAACGAGCAGTACGTC. It specifies CASSLVRNEQYV.

This chain uses TRBV15 with TRBJ2-5, with 10 bases aligning to TRBD2. The CDR3 is 16 residues long. Looked up from germline, CDR1 is LNHNV and CDR2 is YYDKDF (reference sequence). V was pared by 1 base and J by 5 bases, with 7 bases of the junction left unmatched. CDR3 loop: CATSRGEAGGPETQYF. Written as DNA, the CDR3 is TGTGCCACCAGCAGAGGCGAAGCGGGGGGGCCTGAGACCCAGTACTTC.

This clonotype showed up many times. The junction departs from germline at one end; a sequencing error may be responsible. The V gene is TRBV12-3 or TRBV12-4, the J gene TRBJ1-2, with 10 bases fitting TRBD1. The CDR3 totals 14 residues. The CDR3 coding sequence is TGCGCCAGCAGCCCGGGACAGGGGAACTATGGCTACACCTTC. It codes for CASSPGQGNYGYTF.

This chain links TRBV4-1 with TRBJ2-3; 9 bases match TRBD2. The CDR3 is 18 residues long. Germline CDR1 reads MGHRA; CDR2 reads YSYEKL. The V segment lost 1 base and the J segment 2 bases; nucleotides outside the gene matches: 10. CDR3 nucleotides: TGCGCCAGCAGCCAAGCTTTGTTTGGGACTAGCTCCACAGATACGCAGTATTTT. Protein product: CASSQALFGTSSTDTQYF.

This clonotype turned up a few times. This rearrangement joins TRBV5-1 to TRBJ2-4; 10 bases match TRBD1. In germline, CDR1 is SGHRS, CDR2 YFSETQ. After removal of 4 bases from V and 3 bases from J, the junction contained 7 bases not matched to a gene. CDR3 length: 16 residues. The CDR3 sequence is CASSPGQGFGKNIQYF. For the CDR3, the DNA is TGCGCCAGCAGCCCGGGACAGGGGTTTGGCAAAAACATTCAGTACTTC.

This clonotype occurred a few times. The chain is built from TRBV4-3 and TRBJ1-1; the D gene is possibly TRBD1 (5 bases). The V gene's germline CDR1 is LGHNA and CDR2 YSLEER. V shed 3 bases and J shed 0 bases, with 11 bases lying between them. CDR3 length: 15 residues. The CDR3 sequence is CASSHATAMNTEAFF. For the CDR3, the DNA is TGCGCCAGCAGCCATGCGACAGCTATGAACACTGAAGCTTTCTTT.

The chain links TRBV3-1 to TRBJ2-3; D is possibly TRBD2 (6 bases). The CDR3 contains 13 residues. Germline CDR1 reads LGHDT; CDR2 reads YNNKEL (reference sequence). Trimming removed 4 bases from V and 3 bases from J, with 8 bases in between. CDR3 protein: CASSPRGTDTQYF. The CDR3 DNA reads as TGTGCCAGCAGCCCCCGGGGGACAGATACGCAGTATTTT.